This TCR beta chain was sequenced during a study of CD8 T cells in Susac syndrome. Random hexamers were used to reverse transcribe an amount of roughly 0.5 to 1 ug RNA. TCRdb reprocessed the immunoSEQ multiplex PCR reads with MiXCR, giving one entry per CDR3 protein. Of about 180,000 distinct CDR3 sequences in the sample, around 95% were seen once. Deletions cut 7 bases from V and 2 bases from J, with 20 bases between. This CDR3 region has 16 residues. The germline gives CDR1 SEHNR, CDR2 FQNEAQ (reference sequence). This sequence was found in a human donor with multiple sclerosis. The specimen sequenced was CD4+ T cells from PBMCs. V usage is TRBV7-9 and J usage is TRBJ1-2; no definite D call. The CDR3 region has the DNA TGTGCCAGCACCCTAGATGGGTCCGGAGCAAACTATGGCTACACCTTC. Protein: CASTLDGSGANYGYTF.